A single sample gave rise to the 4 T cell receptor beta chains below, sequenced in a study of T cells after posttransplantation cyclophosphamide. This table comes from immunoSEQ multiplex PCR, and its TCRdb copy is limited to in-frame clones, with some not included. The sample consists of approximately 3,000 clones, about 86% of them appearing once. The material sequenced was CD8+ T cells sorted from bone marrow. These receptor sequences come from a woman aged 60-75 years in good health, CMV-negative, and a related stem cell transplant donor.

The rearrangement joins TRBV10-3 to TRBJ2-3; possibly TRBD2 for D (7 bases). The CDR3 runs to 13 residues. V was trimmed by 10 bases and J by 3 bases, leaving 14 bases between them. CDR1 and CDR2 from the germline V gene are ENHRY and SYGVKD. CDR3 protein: CATLGGATDTQYF. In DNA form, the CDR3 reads TGTGCCACCTTGGGGGGGGCGACAGATACGCAGTATTTT.

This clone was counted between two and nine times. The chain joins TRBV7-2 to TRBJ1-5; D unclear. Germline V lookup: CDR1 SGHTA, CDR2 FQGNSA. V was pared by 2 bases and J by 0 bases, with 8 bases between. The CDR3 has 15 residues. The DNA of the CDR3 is TGTGCCAGCAGCTTACGGAGCTATAGCAATCAGCCCCAGCATTTT. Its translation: CASSLRSYSNQPQHF.

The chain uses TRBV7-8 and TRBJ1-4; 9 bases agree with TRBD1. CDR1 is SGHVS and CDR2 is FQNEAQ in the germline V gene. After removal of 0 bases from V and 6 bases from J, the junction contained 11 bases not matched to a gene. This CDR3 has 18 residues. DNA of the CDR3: TGTGCCAGCAGCTTAGCTTGGATTCGGGACAGGGAAGATGAAAAACTGTTTTTT. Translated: CASSLAWIRDREDEKLFF.

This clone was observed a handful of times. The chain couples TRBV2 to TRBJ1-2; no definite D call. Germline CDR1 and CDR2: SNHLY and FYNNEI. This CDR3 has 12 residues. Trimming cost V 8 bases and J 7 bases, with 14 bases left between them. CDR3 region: CASRNGSPGYTF. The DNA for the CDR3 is TGTGCCAGCCGAAACGGGTCCCCTGGCTACACCTTC.